This TCR beta chain comes out of a study of beta chain features in type 1 diabetes. Overall study: Cell yields, gender and age were similar in healthy donors and patients.

CDR1 and CDR2 from the germline V gene are SGHTA and FQGNSA. This CDR3 has 15 residues. V lost 6 bases and J 2 bases, leaving 17 bases between the germline ends. Whole-study results and caveats: All four CD4+ subsets from Type 1 diabetes patients carried moderately but significantly shorter TCRB CDR3s. Patients' naive, central memory and Treg TCRB repertoires seemed closer to one another than those of healthy donors.

The isolated RNA, all of it, was reverse transcribed, so expressed TCRB transcripts were what got sequenced. About 3.57 million reads per sample were averaged for naive, central memory and regulatory samples. The data were produced by immunoSEQ multiplex PCR, yet TCRdb's version contains in-frame clones alone and is incomplete. This sample carries roughly 100,000 clones, about 26% of them seen once, and the ten largest clones take less than 0.65%. A single count supports this clone. Its antigen is currently unknown. What was sequenced was central memory CD4+ T cells from blood. The sequence was obtained from a woman aged 18-29 years with type 1 diabetes. The chain has TRBV7-2 and TRBJ2-7, with D unclear. CDR3 region: CASSRNSAPAYEQYF. The DNA of the CDR3 is TGTGCCAGCAGTCGCAACAGTGCACCAGCCTACGAGCAGTACTTC.